The rows below give T cell receptor beta chains drawn from one sample of a study of T cells in localized non-small cell lung cancer. Clones were read by immunoSEQ multiplex PCR, and TCRdb kept only the in-frame ones, dropping some. The data show tens of thousands of clones, with 84% seen just once and under 3.5% held by the top ten. The sequences come from peripheral blood, collected before any cancer treatment. The source is a man aged 40-75 years with stage I lung adenocarcinoma. CDR3s include the opening cysteine and the closing phenylalanine or tryptophan. Fields, in order: V gene, clone size, J gene, D gene, CDR3 protein, CDR3 DNA. A D gene is named only where the DNA matches it firmly. Size is omitted from some rows. Given values are once, few, many or a class for expanded clones.

TRBV7-3	NA	TRBJ2-3	NA	CASSPQQADTQYF	TGTGCCAGCAGCCCGCAACAGGCAGATACGCAGTATTTT
TRBV6-1	many	TRBJ1-2	TRBD1	CASSEGDRDYWYGYTF	TGTGCCAGCAGTGAAGGGGACAGGGATTATTGGTATGGCTACACCTTC
TRBV7-2	NA	TRBJ2-3	TRBD2	CASSGTSVSTDTQYF	TGTGCCAGCAGCGGCACTAGCGTTAGCACAGATACGCAGTATTTT
TRBV5-6	NA	TRBJ1-2	NA	CASSLEGVYGYTF	TGTGCCAGCAGCTTGGAGGGGGTCTATGGCTACACCTTC
TRBV2	NA	TRBJ1-5	NA	CASTERVRKDSNQPQHF	TGTGCCAGCACCGAAAGGGTGAGGAAAGATAGCAATCAGCCCCAGCATTTT
TRBV18	NA	TRBJ1-4	TRBD1	CASSLSTGADEKLFF	TGTGCCAGCTCACTATCGACAGGGGCAGATGAAAAACTGTTTTTT
TRBV6-1	once	TRBJ2-3	NA	CASRRQLDTQYF	TGTGCCAGCAGGAGACAGCTAGATACGCAGTATTTT
TRBV30	NA	TRBJ1-1	NA	CAWSVRDLVTEAFF	TGTGCCTGGAGTGTACGGGATTTGGTCACTGAAGCTTTCTTT
TRBV5-6	NA	TRBJ2-7	NA	CASSLYGGDRPYEQYF	TGTGCCAGCAGCTTGTACGGCGGCGACAGGCCCTACGAGCAGTACTTC
TRBV15	NA	TRBJ1-1	TRBD1	CATSRGGDRGKAFF	TGTGCCACCAGCAGAGGGGGGGACAGGGGAAAAGCTTTCTTT
TRBV27	few	TRBJ2-5	NA	CASSLLKNHQETQYF	TGTGCCAGCAGTTTATTAAAAAATCACCAAGAGACCCAGTACTTC
TRBV10-3	NA	TRBJ2-5	NA	CAISDGHGETQYF	TGTGCCATCAGTGATGGTCATGGGGAGACCCAGTACTTC
TRBV19	NA	TRBJ1-1	NA	CASKGRERATEAFF	TGTGCCAGTAAGGGGAGGGAAAGGGCCACTGAAGCTTTCTTT
TRBV6-1	NA	TRBJ1-3	NA	CASSESGAGNTIYF	TGTGCCAGCAGTGAGTCAGGGGCTGGAAACACCATATATTTT
TRBV4-1	NA	TRBJ2-7	TRBD1	CASSQGTGRYEQYF	TGCGCCAGCAGCCAAGGGACAGGGAGGTACGAGCAGTACTTC
TRBV28	NA	TRBJ2-3	TRBD2	CASSAPSGRDTQYF	TGTGCCAGCAGTGCTCCTAGCGGGAGGGATACGCAGTATTTT